A single sample is the source of the 24 T cell receptor beta chains below, sequenced in a study of cytomegalovirus exposure and HLA in healthy donors. Primers: 60 Vbeta forward and 13 Jbeta reverse. Clones were read by immunoSEQ multiplex PCR, and TCRdb kept only the in-frame ones, dropping some. Among about 170,000 clones, approximately 59% were seen once, and the ten largest hold roughly 2.9%. Sequenced material: PBMCs. All receptors come from a man aged 40-49 years in good health and CMV-seronegative.

The chain joins TRBV6-1 to TRBJ1-5, with 7 bases that match TRBD1. With 3 bases clipped from V and 2 bases from J, the junction kept 7 bases outside the gene matches. This CDR3 has 16 residues. Germline V CDR1 and CDR2: MNHNS, SASEGT. CDR3 sequence reads: CASSDATGAGNQPQHF. CDR3 nucleotides: TGTGCCAGCAGTGACGCCACAGGGGCTGGCAATCAGCCCCAGCATTTT.

This rearrangement joins TRBV15 to TRBJ2-7, with 10 bases lining up with TRBD2. Germline V gene sequence: CDR1 LNHNV, CDR2 YYDKDF (reference sequence). CDR3 size: 15 residues. After removal of 1 base from V and 3 bases from J, the junction contained 3 bases not matched to a gene. CDR3: CATSRAPSGSYEQYF. CDR3 coding DNA: TGTGCCACCAGCAGAGCTCCTAGCGGGAGCTACGAGCAGTACTTC. Combining the CDR3 with reference TRBV15 and TRBJ2-7 gives the whole variable domain DAMVIQNPRYQVTQFGKPVTLSCSQTLNHNVMYWYQQKSSQAPKLLFHYYDKDFNNEADTPDNFQSRRPNTSFCFLDIRSPGLGDTAMYLCATSRAPSGSYEQYFGPGTRLTVT.

This clone was counted a few times. The chain joins TRBV5-1 to TRBJ1-1; 7 positions agree with TRBD1. Germline V gene lookup returns CDR1 SGHRS and CDR2 YFSETQ. V lost 6 bases, J lost 0 bases, and 8 bases stayed unmatched. The CDR3 consists of 15 residues. The CDR3 nucleotides are TGCGCCAGCACGATGACAGGGCGGGTGAACACTGAAGCTTTCTTT. This translates into CASTMTGRVNTEAFF.

The chain uses TRBV6-5 and TRBJ2-2; perhaps TRBD1 as D (6 bases). The germline V gene encodes CDR1 MNHEY and CDR2 SVGAGI. V was trimmed by 0 bases and J by 4 bases, leaving 9 bases between them. This CDR3 is built from 15 residues. Here the CDR3 DNA reads TGTGCCAGCAGTTACTCGGACAGTTTCACCGGGGAGCTGTTTTTT. This encodes CASSYSDSFTGELFF.

The CDR3 bases are TGTGCCAGTAATAACAGCCCCAGTGAAGCTTTCTTT. Its protein product is CASNNSPSEAFF. The genes are TRBV19 and TRBJ1-1; D gene uncertain. This CDR3 comprises 12 residues. Trimming removed 7 bases at V and 7 bases at J, with 13 bases between. The germline CDR1 and CDR2 sequences are LNHDA and SQIVND (reference sequence).

This clone was observed once. The chain couples TRBV30 to TRBJ1-6; 7 bases are a match to TRBD1. CDR1 and CDR2 (germline): GTSNPN, SVGIG (reference sequence). The CDR3 runs to 16 residues. V shed 0 bases and J 10 bases; nucleotides not matched to a gene: 12. CDR3: CAWSVEGANLRSPLHF. The DNA for the CDR3 is TGTGCCTGGAGTGTCGAGGGGGCGAATCTGAGATCACCCCTCCACTTT.

The CDR3 nucleotides read TGCAGCGTTTTAACAGGGGAGACCCAGTACTTC. This gives the protein CSVLTGETQYF. The V gene is TRBV29-1, the J gene TRBJ2-5; the D gene is possibly TRBD1 (6 bases). The V gene lost 5 bases and the J gene lost 5 bases, with 9 bases spanning the gap. This CDR3 region has 11 residues. Germline V gene sequence: CDR1 SQVTM, CDR2 ANQGSEA.

The chain recombines TRBV14 with TRBJ2-7, with D possibly being TRBD1 (7 bases). The CDR3 has 18 amino acids. Trimming cost V 0 bases and J 4 bases, with 22 bases left between them. CDR1 is SGHDN and CDR2 is FVKESK in the germline V gene. The CDR3 loop reads CASSQDFRGTAAGYEQYF. CDR3 bases: TGTGCCAGCAGCCAAGACTTCCGGGGGACAGCGGCGGGGTACGAGCAGTACTTC.

This sequence joins TRBV25-1 and TRBJ2-3; TRBD2 might be the D (6 bases). Germline lookup yields CDR1 MGHDK and CDR2 SYGVNS. The ends were cut back, 1 base at V and 9 bases at J, with 8 bases in the middle. The CDR3 is 12 amino acids. The CDR3, as DNA: TGTGCCAGCAGTGAATTGGAGGGGACGCAGTATTTT. It is translated as CASSELEGTQYF.

The chain employs TRBV4-1 and TRBJ2-7, with a tentative D call TRBD2 (6 bases). CDR3 length: 16 amino acids. The V end lost 0 bases, the J end lost 4 bases, and 16 bases lay between the germline ends. Germline V CDR1 and CDR2: MGHRA, YSYEKL. The DNA of the CDR3 is TGCGCCAGCAGCCAAGATCAGGGCCGGGGGTTTTACGAGCAGTACTTC. It is translated as CASSQDQGRGFYEQYF.

The rearrangement uses TRBV9 and TRBJ2-3; possibly TRBD2 for D (5 bases). Trimming cost V 0 bases and J 0 bases, with 8 bases left between them. This CDR3 is 15 amino acids long. The V gene's germline CDR1 is SGDLS and CDR2 YYNGEE. The CDR3 spells CASSVDGSSTDTQYF. The DNA for the CDR3 is TGTGCCAGCAGCGTAGATGGGAGTAGCACAGATACGCAGTATTTT.

This clone came up a few times. CDR3 region: CASTGGLGETQYF. DNA of the CDR3: TGTGCCAGCACGGGGGGACTGGGGGAGACCCAGTACTTC. V gene TRBV6-1 combines with J gene TRBJ2-5; 7 nucleotides line up with TRBD2. Germline V gene lookup returns CDR1 MNHNS and CDR2 SASEGT. After removal of 7 bases from V and 5 bases from J, the junction contained 7 bases not matched to a gene. This CDR3 contains 13 residues.

This clone was recorded only once. V and J are TRBV18 and TRBJ2-1; 12 positions agree with TRBD2. The J segment lost 5 bases and the V segment lost 5 bases, leaving 4 bases of the junction unmatched. The CDR3 is made up of 15 amino acids. Germline V gene data show CDR1 as KGHSH and CDR2 as LQKENI. Here the CDR3 DNA reads TGTGCCAGCTCAAGTCTAGCGGGGGGGGACAATGAGCAGTTCTTC. As protein: CASSSLAGGDNEQFF.

The CDR3 is CASSAGGPGNTIYF. In nucleotides, the CDR3 is TGTGCCAGCAGTGCCGGAGGGCCTGGAAACACCATATATTTT. The chain couples TRBV2 to TRBJ1-3; D not certain. The V gene's germline CDR1 is SNHLY and CDR2 FYNNEI. The CDR3 spans 14 residues. V lost 4 bases, J lost 2 bases, and 9 bases lay in between.

The V call is TRBV9, the J call TRBJ2-2; 9 nucleotides line up with TRBD2. The CDR3 runs 16 residues. V trimming: 0 bases; J trimming: 4 bases; junction bases outside the gene matches: 4. Germline CDR1 is SGDLS and CDR2 is YYNGEE. The DNA for the CDR3 is TGTGCCAGCAGCGTAGGAGCGGGGGGAACCACCGGGGAGCTGTTTTTT. Residues: CASSVGAGGTTGELFF.

The chain is built from TRBV6-6 and TRBJ2-7, with 10 bases identical to TRBD1. The CDR3 totals 15 residues. Germline V gene sequence: CDR1 MNHNY, CDR2 SVGAGI (reference sequence). J was trimmed by 0 bases and V by 6 bases; bases with no gene match: 5. CDR3 protein: CASSNRQGASYEQYF. As DNA, the CDR3 is TGTGCCAGCAGCAACCGACAGGGGGCCTCCTACGAGCAGTACTTC.

V is TRBV5-5 and J is TRBJ2-1, with TRBD1 as a possible D gene (7 bases). V lost 3 bases and J lost 4, with 11 bases in between. The CDR3 sequence is 14 residues long. The germline CDR1 and CDR2 sequences are SGHKS and YYEKEE (reference sequence). The CDR3 nucleotides read TGTGCCAGCAGCTCCCCAGGGGGGTACAATGAGCAGTTCTTC. This sequence encodes CASSSPGGYNEQFF. Based on the CDR3 plus reference TRBV5-5 and TRBJ2-1, the full variable domain is DAGVTQSPTHLIKTRGQQVTLRCSPISGHKSVSWYQQVLGQGPQFIFQYYEKEERGRGNFPDRFSARQFPNYSSELNVNALLLGDSALYLCASSSPGGYNEQFFGPGTRLTVL.

This clone was counted a single time. The chain combines TRBV6-1 with TRBJ2-3; perhaps TRBD2 as D (5 bases). Germline V gives CDR1 MNHNS, CDR2 SASEGT. CDR3 length equals 16 residues. V was trimmed by 2 bases and J by 0 bases, leaving 12 bases between them. The CDR3 reads CASSEFASSSTDTQYF. Here the CDR3 DNA reads TGTGCCAGCAGTGAATTCGCTAGCTCTAGCACAGATACGCAGTATTTT.

The sample holds a few counts of this clone. The chain couples TRBV7-9 to TRBJ2-1; 11 bases line up with TRBD2. The CDR3 runs 19 residues. V was clipped by 3 bases and J by 1 base; unmatched bases: 11. The germline V gene encodes CDR1 SEHNR and CDR2 FQNEAQ (reference sequence). The DNA for the CDR3 is TGTGCCAGCAGCTTCATCAGAACTAGCGGGAGTTATTCCTACAATGAGCAGTTCTTC. Its translation is CASSFIRTSGSYSYNEQFF.

V usage is TRBV6-1 and J usage is TRBJ2-1, with TRBD2 identical over 7 bases. The CDR3 covers 16 residues. The germline gives CDR1 MNHNS, CDR2 SASEGT. J lost 0 bases, V lost 4 bases, and 6 bases had no gene match. The CDR3 loop is CASSGGEGSSYNEQFF. As DNA, the CDR3 is TGTGCCAGCAGTGGGGGGGAGGGCAGCTCCTACAATGAGCAGTTCTTC.

This chain connects TRBV28 to TRBJ2-7, with D perhaps matching TRBD2 (7 bases). The CDR3 is 15 residues long. Trimming left V 6 bases short and J 7 bases short, with 22 bases between. Germline V gene data show CDR1 as MDHEN and CDR2 as SYDVKM. The CDR3 bases are TGTGCCAGCAGCCCCTGGGGGGGGCTCAGGGGTGAGCAGTACTTC. It specifies CASSPWGGLRGEQYF.

The V and J genes are TRBV28 and TRBJ2-1, with a tentative D call TRBD2 (6 bases). V shed 7 bases and J shed 4 bases, with 11 bases lying between them. Germline lookup yields CDR1 MDHEN and CDR2 SYDVKM. This CDR3 is built from 13 residues. CDR3 amino acids: CASNAGGYNEQFF. The CDR3 DNA is TGTGCCAGCAACGCTGGGGGGTACAATGAGCAGTTCTTC.

This clone was detected only a few times. CDR3 DNA sequence: TGTGCCACCACCTCCGCTGGGACTTCCAATGAGCAGTTCTTC. It specifies CATTSAGTSNEQFF. V gene TRBV15 combines with J gene TRBJ2-1, with D possibly being TRBD2 (6 bases). The germline CDR1 and CDR2 sequences are LNHNV and YYDKDF (reference sequence). CDR3 length equals 14 residues. V lost 7 bases and J lost 6, with 16 bases in between.

As for this clone: The same CDR3 is also encoded by other DNA sequences in this sample. The V and J genes are TRBV5-1 and TRBJ2-3; 7 bases fit TRBD2. J gave up 0 bases and V 0 bases, and 1 base lay outside the gene matches. The germline CDR1 and CDR2 sequences are SGHRS and YFSETQ. The CDR3 runs to 15 residues. CDR3 region: CASSLEAGSTDTQYF. The CDR3 DNA is TGCGCCAGCAGCTTGGAAGCGGGGAGCACAGATACGCAGTATTTT.